This T cell receptor (beta chain) was sequenced for a study of blood T cell repertoires in COVID-19. In the authors' workflow: Nucleated cell counts were estimated from reference gene primer amplification. The assay was immunoSEQ multiplex PCR, and TCRdb's table has in-frame clones only and misses some. V and J calls and clone size come straight from that table; D and trimming were deduced from the DNA. The table has under 200,000 clones, 79% seen once. The germline V gene encodes CDR1 SNHLY and CDR2 FYNNEI. V shed 4 bases and J 5 bases; nucleotides not matched to a gene: 6. The CDR3 is 17 amino acids.

This chain joins TRBV2 and TRBJ1-6; the match to TRBD1 covers 12 bases. This receptor was identified in a woman aged 55-70 years with COVID-19, enrolled during active disease. Sequenced sample: peripheral blood. Here the CDR3 DNA reads TGTGCCAGCAGTGGGGACAGGGGGCGCGAAAATAATTCACCCCTCCACTTT. Translation gives CASSGDRGRENNSPLHF.